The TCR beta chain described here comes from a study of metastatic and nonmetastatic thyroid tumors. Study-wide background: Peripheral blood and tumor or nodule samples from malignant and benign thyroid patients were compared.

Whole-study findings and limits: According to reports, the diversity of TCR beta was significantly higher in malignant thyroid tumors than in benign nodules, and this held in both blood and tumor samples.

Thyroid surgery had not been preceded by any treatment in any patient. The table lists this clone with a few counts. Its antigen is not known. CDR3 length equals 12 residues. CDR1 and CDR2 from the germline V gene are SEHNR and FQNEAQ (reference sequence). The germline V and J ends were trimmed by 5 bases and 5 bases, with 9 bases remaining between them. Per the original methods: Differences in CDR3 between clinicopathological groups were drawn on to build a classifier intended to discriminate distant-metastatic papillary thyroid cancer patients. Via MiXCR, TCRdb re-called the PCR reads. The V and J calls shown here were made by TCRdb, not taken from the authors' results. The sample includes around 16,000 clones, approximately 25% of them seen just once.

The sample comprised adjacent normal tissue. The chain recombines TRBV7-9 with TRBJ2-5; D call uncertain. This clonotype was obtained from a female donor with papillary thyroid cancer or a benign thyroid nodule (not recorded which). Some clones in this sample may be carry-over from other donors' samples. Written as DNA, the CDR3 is TGTGCCAGCAGCCGTTATGAGGAGACCCAGTACTTC. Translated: CASSRYEETQYF.